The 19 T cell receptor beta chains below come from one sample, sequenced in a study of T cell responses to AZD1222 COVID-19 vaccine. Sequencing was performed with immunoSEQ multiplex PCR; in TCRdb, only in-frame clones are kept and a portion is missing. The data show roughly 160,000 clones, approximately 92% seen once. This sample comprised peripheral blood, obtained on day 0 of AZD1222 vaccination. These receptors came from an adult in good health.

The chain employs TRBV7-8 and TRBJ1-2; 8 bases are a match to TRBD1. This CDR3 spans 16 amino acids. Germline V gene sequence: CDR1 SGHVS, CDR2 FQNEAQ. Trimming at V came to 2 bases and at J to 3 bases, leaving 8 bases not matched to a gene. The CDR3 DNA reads TGTGCCAGCAGCTTAATCCAGGGGGCTTTCGACTATGGCTACACCTTC. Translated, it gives CASSLIQGAFDYGYTF.

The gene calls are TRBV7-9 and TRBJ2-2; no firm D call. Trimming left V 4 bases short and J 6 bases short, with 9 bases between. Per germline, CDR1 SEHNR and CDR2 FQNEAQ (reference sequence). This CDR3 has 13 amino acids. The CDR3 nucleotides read TGTGCCAGCAGCTCGGAGAAACCCGGGGAGCTGTTTTTT. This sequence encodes CASSSEKPGELFF.

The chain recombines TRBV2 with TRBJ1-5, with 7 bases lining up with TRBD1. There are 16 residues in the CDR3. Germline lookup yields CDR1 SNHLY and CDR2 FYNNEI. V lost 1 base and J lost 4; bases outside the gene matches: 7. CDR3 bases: TGTGCCAGCAGTGAAGTGGGGACAGTACCAAATCAGCCCCAGCATTTT. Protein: CASSEVGTVPNQPQHF. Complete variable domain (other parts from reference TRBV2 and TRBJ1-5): EPEVTQTPSHQVTQMGQEVILRCVPISNHLYFYWYRQILGQKVEFLVSFYNNEISEKSEIFDDQFSVERPDGSNFTLKIRSTKLEDSAMYFCASSEVGTVPNQPQHFGDGTRLSIL.

The CDR3 reads CASSQGLSLARPSGNTIYF. DNA for the CDR3: TGTGCCAGCAGCCAAGGGTTATCCCTCGCTCGGCCCTCTGGAAACACCATATATTTT. This chain links TRBV3-1 (or the pseudogene TRBV3-2) with TRBJ1-3; D gene unclear. The CDR3 extends over 19 amino acids. V was trimmed by 1 base and J by 0 bases, leaving 19 bases between them. Germline CDR1 is LGHDT and CDR2 is YNNKEL (reference sequence).

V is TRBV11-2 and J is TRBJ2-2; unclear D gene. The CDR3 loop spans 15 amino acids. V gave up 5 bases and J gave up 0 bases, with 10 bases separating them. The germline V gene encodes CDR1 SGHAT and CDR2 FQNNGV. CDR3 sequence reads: CASSPQRSNTGELFF. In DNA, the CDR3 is TGTGCCAGCAGCCCCCAGAGGTCGAACACCGGGGAGCTGTTTTTT.

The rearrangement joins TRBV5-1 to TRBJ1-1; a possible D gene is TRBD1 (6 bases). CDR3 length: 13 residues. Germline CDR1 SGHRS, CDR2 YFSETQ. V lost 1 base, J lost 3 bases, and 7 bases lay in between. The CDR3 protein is CASSLRTDTEAFF. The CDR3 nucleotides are TGCGCCAGCAGCTTGCGGACAGACACTGAAGCTTTCTTT.

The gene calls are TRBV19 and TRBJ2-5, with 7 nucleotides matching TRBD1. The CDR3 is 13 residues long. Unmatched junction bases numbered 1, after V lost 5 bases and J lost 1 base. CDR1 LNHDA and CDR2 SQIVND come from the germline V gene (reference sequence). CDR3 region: CASSGTAQETQYF. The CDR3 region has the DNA TGTGCCAGTAGTGGGACAGCCCAAGAGACCCAGTACTTC.

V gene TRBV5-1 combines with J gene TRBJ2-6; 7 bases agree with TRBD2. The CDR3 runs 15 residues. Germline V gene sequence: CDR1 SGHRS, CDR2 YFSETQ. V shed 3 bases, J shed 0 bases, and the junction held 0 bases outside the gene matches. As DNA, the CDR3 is TGCGCCAGCAGCTGGGGGGGCTCTGGGGCCAACGTCCTGACTTTC. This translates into CASSWGGSGANVLTF.

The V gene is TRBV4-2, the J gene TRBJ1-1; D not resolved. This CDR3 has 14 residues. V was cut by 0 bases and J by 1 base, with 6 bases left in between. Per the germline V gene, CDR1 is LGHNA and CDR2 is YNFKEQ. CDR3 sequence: CASSQDWENTEAFF. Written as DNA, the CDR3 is TGTGCCAGCAGCCAAGATTGGGAGAACACTGAAGCTTTCTTT.

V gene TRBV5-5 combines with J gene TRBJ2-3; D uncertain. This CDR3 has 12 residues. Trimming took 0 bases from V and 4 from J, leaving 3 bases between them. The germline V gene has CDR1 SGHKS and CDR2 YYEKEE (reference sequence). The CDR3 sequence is CASSLESDTQYF. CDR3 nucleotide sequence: TGTGCCAGCAGCTTGGAATCAGATACGCAGTATTTT.

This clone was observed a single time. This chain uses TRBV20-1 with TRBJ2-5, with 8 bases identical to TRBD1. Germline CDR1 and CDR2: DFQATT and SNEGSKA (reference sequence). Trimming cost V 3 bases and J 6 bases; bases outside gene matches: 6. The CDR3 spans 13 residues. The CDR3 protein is CSASTGGKQTQYF. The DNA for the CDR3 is TGCAGTGCTAGTACAGGGGGAAAACAGACCCAGTACTTC.

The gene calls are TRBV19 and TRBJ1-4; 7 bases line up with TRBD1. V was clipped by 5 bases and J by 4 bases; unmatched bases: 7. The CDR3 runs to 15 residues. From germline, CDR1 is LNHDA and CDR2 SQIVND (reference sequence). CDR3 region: CASSAGTVGNEKLFF. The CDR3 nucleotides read TGTGCCAGTAGTGCCGGGACAGTTGGTAATGAAAAACTGTTTTTT.

The DNA of the CDR3 is TGTGCCAGCAGTCCAGGGAGGTTTGGCTACGAGCAGTACTTC. Residues: CASSPGRFGYEQYF. The chain couples TRBV7-9 to TRBJ2-7; TRBD2 is a possible D gene (6 bases). V lost 6 bases and J 3 bases, leaving 15 bases between the germline ends. Germline CDR1 is SEHNR and CDR2 is FQNEAQ (reference sequence). The CDR3 is made up of 14 amino acids.

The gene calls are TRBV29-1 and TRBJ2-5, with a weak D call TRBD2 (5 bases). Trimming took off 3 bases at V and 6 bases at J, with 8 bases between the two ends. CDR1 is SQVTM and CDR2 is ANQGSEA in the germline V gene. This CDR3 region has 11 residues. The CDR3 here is CSVDFGKTQYF. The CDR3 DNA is TGCAGCGTTGATTTCGGGAAGACCCAGTACTTC.

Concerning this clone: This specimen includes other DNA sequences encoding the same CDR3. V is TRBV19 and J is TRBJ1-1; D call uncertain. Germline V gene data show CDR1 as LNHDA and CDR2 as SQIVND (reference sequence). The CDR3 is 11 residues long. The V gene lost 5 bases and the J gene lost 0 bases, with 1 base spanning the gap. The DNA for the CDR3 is TGTGCCAGTAGTTTGAACACTGAAGCTTTCTTT. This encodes CASSLNTEAFF.

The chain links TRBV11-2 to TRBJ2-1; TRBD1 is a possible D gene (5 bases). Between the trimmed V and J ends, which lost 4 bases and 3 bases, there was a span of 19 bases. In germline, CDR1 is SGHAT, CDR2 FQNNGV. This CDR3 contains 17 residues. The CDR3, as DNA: TGTGCCAGCAGCTCGAGAATCAGGGCACCGAACTACAATGAGCAGTTCTTC. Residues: CASSSRIRAPNYNEQFF.

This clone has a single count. The CDR3 here is CASSSGQGASPLHF. The CDR3 DNA is TGTGCCAGCAGCTCGGGACAGGGGGCTTCACCCCTCCACTTT. The chain links TRBV7-3 to TRBJ1-6, with 12 bases lining up with TRBD1. Germline trimming cut 4 bases from V and 9 bases from J; bases unmatched to any gene: 1. CDR1 and CDR2 from the germline V gene are SGHTA and FQGTGA. This CDR3 spans 14 amino acids. Full variable domain (missing parts from reference TRBV7-3 and TRBJ1-6): GAGVSQTPSNKVTEKGKYVELRCDPISGHTALYWYRQSLGQGPEFLIYFQGTGAADDSGLPNDRFFAVRPEGSVSTLKIQRTERGDSAVYLCASSSGQGASPLHFGNGTRLTVT.

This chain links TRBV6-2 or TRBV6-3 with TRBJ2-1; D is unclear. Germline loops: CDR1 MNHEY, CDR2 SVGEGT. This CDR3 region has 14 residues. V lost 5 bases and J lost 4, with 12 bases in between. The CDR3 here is CASSLPGPYNEQFF. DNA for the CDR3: TGTGCCAGCAGTCTCCCCGGACCGTACAATGAGCAGTTCTTC.

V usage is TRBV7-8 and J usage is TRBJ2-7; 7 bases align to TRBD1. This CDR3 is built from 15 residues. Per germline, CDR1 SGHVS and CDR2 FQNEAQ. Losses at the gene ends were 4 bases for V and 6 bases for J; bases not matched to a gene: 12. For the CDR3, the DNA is TGTGCCAGCAGCTCCGGACAGGTGCAAGGCGGCGAGCAGTACTTC. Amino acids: CASSSGQVQGGEQYF.